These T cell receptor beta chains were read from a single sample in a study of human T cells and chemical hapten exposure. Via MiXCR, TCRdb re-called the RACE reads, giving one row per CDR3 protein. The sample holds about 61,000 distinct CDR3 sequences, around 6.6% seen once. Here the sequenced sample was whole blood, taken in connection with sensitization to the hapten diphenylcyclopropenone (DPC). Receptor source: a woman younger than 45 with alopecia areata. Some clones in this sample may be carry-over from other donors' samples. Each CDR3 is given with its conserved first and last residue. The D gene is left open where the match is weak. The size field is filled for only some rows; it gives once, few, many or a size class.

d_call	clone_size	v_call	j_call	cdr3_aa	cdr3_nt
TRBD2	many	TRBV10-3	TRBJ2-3	CAISGSGGAFTDTQYF	TGTGCCATCAGTGGAAGCGGGGGGGCCTTCACAGATACGCAGTATTTT
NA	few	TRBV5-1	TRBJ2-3	CASKGVAGTDTQYF	TGCGCCAGCAAAGGGGTAGCGGGCACAGATACGCAGTATTTT
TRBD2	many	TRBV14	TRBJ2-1	CASRPAWGSGGALEQFF	TGTGCCAGCAGACCCGCCTGGGGAAGCGGGGGGGCCCTTGAGCAGTTCTTC
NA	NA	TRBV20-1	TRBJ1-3	CSGFNTDSGNTIYF	TGCAGTGGGTTCAACACGGACTCTGGAAACACCATATATTTT
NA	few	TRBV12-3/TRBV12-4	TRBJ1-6	CASSRQGKPLHF	TGTGCCAGCAGTCGTCAGGGGAAGCCCCTCCACTTT
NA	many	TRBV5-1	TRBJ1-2	CASSLAQGTNYGYTF	TGCGCCAGCAGCTTGGCTCAGGGTACTAACTATGGCTACACCTTC
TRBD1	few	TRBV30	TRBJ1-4	CAWNLVDRGNEKLFF	TGTGCCTGGAATCTCGTTGACAGGGGGAATGAAAAACTGTTTTTT
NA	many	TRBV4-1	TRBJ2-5	CASSQEDGVETQYF	TGCGCCAGCAGCCAAGAGGACGGGGTCGAGACCCAGTACTTC
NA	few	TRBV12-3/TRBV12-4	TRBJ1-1	CASTGTGTEAFF	TGTGCCAGCACAGGGACGGGCACTGAAGCTTTCTTT
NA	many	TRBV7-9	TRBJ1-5	CASSLGWDTNSNQPQHF	TGTGCCAGCAGCTTAGGATGGGACACAAATAGCAATCAGCCCCAGCATTTT
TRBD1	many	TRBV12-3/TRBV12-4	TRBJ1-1	CASRIGQGGGTEAFF	TGTGCCAGCAGAATAGGACAGGGAGGGGGCACTGAAGCTTTCTTT
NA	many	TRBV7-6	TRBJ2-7	CASSLVRGFYYEQYF	TGTGCCAGCAGCTTAGTCAGAGGGTTCTACTACGAGCAGTACTTC
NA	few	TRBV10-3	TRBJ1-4	CAISRDPNEKLFF	TGTGCCATCTCGCGGGACCCGAATGAAAAACTGTTTTTT
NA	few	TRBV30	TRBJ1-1	CAWSGGGDTEAFF	TGTGCCTGGAGTGGAGGGGGGGACACTGAAGCTTTCTTT
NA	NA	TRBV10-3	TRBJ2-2	CAIRPGHTNTGELFF	TGTGCCATCAGGCCGGGACACACGAACACCGGGGAGCTGTTTTTT
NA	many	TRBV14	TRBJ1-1	CASSLIRESEAFF	TGTGCCAGCAGCCTTATAAGAGAGTCTGAAGCTTTCTTT
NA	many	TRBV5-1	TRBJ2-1	CASSFNGGLNEQFF	TGCGCCAGCAGCTTTAACGGGGGGCTGAATGAGCAGTTCTTC
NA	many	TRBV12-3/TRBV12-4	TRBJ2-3	CASPPGLTASTDTQYF	TGTGCCAGCCCTCCGGGGCTTACCGCTAGCACAGATACGCAGTATTTT
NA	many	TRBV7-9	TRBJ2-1	CASSPPPEPREQFF	TGTGCCAGCAGCCCCCCCCCGGAACCGAGAGAGCAGTTCTTC
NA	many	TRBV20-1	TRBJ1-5	CSASLRNQPQHF	TGCAGTGCTAGTTTACGTAATCAGCCCCAGCATTTT
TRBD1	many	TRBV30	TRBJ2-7	CASLFPGQQHEQYF	TGTGCCTCCCTATTCCCGGGACAGCAGCACGAGCAGTACTTC
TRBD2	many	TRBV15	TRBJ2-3	CATAGGPPDTQYF	TGTGCCACAGCGGGGGGACCCCCGGATACGCAGTATTTT
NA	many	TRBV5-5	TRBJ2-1	CASSFLLAVDEQFF	TGTGCCAGCAGCTTTCTCTTAGCGGTCGATGAGCAGTTCTTC
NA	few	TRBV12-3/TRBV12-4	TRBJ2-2	CASSLSHGGLFF	TGTGCCAGCAGTTTAAGCCATGGTGGGCTGTTTTTT